Included here is one T cell receptor beta chain sequence, with context. The data were taken from a study of shared clonotypes between healthy human individuals. Genomic DNA belonging to each subset was distributed in equal measure over several immunoSEQ plates. For unsorted PBMC, 300 ng DNA per replicate equaled 32,000 or so T cell genomes. The sequenced material, unsorted PBMC DNA, was run on ten immunoSEQ deep assay plates. Sequencing was performed with immunoSEQ multiplex PCR; in TCRdb, only in-frame clones are kept and a portion is missing. The table shows hundreds of thousands of clones, with 75% to 85% occurring only once. Donors had no recently reported acute infections or vaccinations and were HIV-negative. The V and J ends lost 5 bases and 0 bases respectively, with 14 bases between them. Germline CDR1 is SGHVS and CDR2 is FQNEAQ. This CDR3 comprises 15 residues.

This chain joins TRBV7-8 and TRBJ2-7, with D perhaps matching TRBD2 (5 bases). This receptor was taken from a woman in her thirties or forties in good health. Some clones in this sample may be carry-over from other donors' samples. The sample was PBMCs. This chain's CDR3 is CASSPRSGSSYEQYF. The CDR3 nucleotides are TGTGCCAGCAGCCCCCGGAGCGGCAGCTCCTACGAGCAGTACTTC.